Presented here are 9 T cell receptor beta chains from one specimen sequenced in a study of blood T cell repertoires in COVID-19. Measured with immunoSEQ multiplex PCR; TCRdb has only the in-frame clones, and not every one. Here the sample spans around 73,000 clones, roughly 80% being singletons. Sample: peripheral blood. These receptors were collected from a man in his 70s with COVID-19, enrolled during active disease.

This sequence joins TRBV5-1 and TRBJ2-2; the match to TRBD1 covers 10 bases. Germline V gene data show CDR1 as SGHRS and CDR2 as YFSETQ. V trimming: 0 bases; J trimming: 5 bases; junction bases outside the gene matches: 1. The CDR3 length is 15 residues. The CDR3 region is CASSLGQGATGELFF. In DNA, the CDR3 is TGCGCCAGCAGCTTGGGACAGGGGGCTACCGGGGAGCTGTTTTTT.

This clone was counted once. The chain links TRBV30 to TRBJ1-4; D possibly corresponds to TRBD1 (6 bases). CDR3 length equals 14 residues. Trimming removed 3 bases at V and 10 bases at J, with 18 bases between. CDR1 and CDR2 (germline): GTSNPN, SVGIG (reference sequence). The CDR3 DNA reads as TGTGCCTGGAGCGCCGGGGGGCTTTGGGGAAAACTGTTTTTT. Its translation: CAWSAGGLWGKLFF.

By share, this clone ranks as medium-sized. The genes are TRBV14 and TRBJ1-5; the match to TRBD1 covers 8 bases. After removal of 5 bases from V and 6 bases from J, the junction contained 3 bases not matched to a gene. CDR3 length equals 13 residues. From germline, CDR1 is SGHDN and CDR2 FVKESK. CDR3 sequence reads: CASSYTGGQPQHF. The CDR3 nucleotides read TGTGCCAGCAGCTACACAGGGGGTCAGCCCCAGCATTTT.

This clone was observed a single time. This chain uses TRBV5-5 with TRBJ2-3; D is ambiguous. This CDR3 is 12 amino acids long. The germline V gene encodes CDR1 SGHKS and CDR2 YYEKEE (reference sequence). Trimming took 3 bases from V and 2 from J, leaving 4 bases between them. CDR3 DNA sequence: TGTGCCAGCAGCTATCTCACAGATACGCAGTATTTT. Amino acid sequence: CASSYLTDTQYF.

The genes are TRBV28 and TRBJ2-5; 8 nucleotides agree with TRBD2. The trim removed 8 bases at V and 2 bases at J, leaving 16 bases unmatched. The length of the CDR3 is 17 residues. The V gene's germline CDR1 is MDHEN and CDR2 SYDVKM. The CDR3 here is CASPPSGGGDLQETQYF. CDR3 DNA sequence: TGTGCCAGCCCGCCGTCGGGAGGGGGGGACTTACAAGAGACCCAGTACTTC.

This clone came up a few times. J is TRBJ2-7 and V is TRBV5-1, with 14 bases fitting TRBD2. Germline V CDR1 and CDR2: SGHRS, YFSETQ. The CDR3 has 18 amino acids. Trimming cost V 0 bases and J 2 bases; bases outside gene matches: 7. The CDR3 loop is CASSLGLAGGRLTYEQYF. CDR3 DNA sequence: TGCGCCAGCAGCTTGGGACTAGCGGGAGGGCGTTTAACCTACGAGCAGTACTTC.

The V gene is TRBV20-1, the J gene TRBJ2-5; D gene ambiguous. CDR3 length equals 13 residues. With 3 bases removed from V and 4 bases from J, the gap between germline ends came to 12 bases. Per the germline V gene, CDR1 is DFQATT and CDR2 is SNEGSKA (reference sequence). CDR3 DNA sequence: TGCAGTGCTAGTCTGAGGAATGGAGAGACCCAGTACTTC. This codes for CSASLRNGETQYF.

V and J are TRBV28 and TRBJ1-2, with D hard to call. CDR3 length: 14 amino acids. V gave up 5 bases and J gave up 6 bases, with 16 bases separating them. CDR1 MDHEN and CDR2 SYDVKM come from the germline V gene. The CDR3 is CASSKMQVGNGYTF. The CDR3 DNA sequence: TGTGCCAGCAGTAAGATGCAGGTCGGGAATGGCTACACCTTC.

This rearrangement joins TRBV5-6 to TRBJ2-6; D is uncertain. The CDR3 spans 15 residues. Germline CDR1 SGHDT, CDR2 YYEEEE. V was trimmed by 2 bases and J by 0 bases, leaving 6 bases between them. The DNA of the CDR3 is TGTGCCAGCAGCTTTACTACCTCTGGGGCCAACGTCCTGACTTTC. Its protein product is CASSFTTSGANVLTF.